This T cell receptor (beta chain) is from a study of cytomegalovirus exposure and HLA in healthy donors. About this clone itself: Its matching antigen is unknown.

The PCR was carried out with 60 Vbeta primers and 13 Jbeta primers. The assay was immunoSEQ multiplex PCR, and TCRdb's table has in-frame clones only and misses some. The sample consists of 120,000 to 150,000 clones, almost 85% of them appearing once. J lost 5 bases, V lost 9 bases, and 8 bases had no gene match. Looked up from germline, CDR1 is MNHEY and CDR2 is SVGAGI. The CDR3 runs 13 residues. Study findings and constraints: An analysis done earlier found most TCR beta V segments productive about 87% or about 30% of the time. It was in a later analysis that TCR association rates were seen to vary by HLA locus, highest for DRB1 and lowest for HLA-C.

V gene TRBV6-5 combines with J gene TRBJ1-2; TRBD1 agrees at 8 bases. This receptor was identified in a woman between 40 and 50 years old in good health and CMV-seronegative. The specimen was PBMCs. The CDR3 sequence: CARKDRVGYGYTF. The DNA for the CDR3 is TGTGCCAGAAAGGACAGGGTCGGTTATGGCTACACCTTC.